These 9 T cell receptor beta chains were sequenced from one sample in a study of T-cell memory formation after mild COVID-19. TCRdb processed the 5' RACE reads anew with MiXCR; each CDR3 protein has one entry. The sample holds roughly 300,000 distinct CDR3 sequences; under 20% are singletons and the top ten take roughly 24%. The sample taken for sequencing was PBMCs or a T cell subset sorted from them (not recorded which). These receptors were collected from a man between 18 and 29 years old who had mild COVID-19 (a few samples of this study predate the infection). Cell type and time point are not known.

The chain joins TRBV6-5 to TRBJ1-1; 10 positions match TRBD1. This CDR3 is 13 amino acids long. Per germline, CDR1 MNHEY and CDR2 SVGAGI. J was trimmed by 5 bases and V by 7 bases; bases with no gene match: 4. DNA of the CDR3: TGTGCCAGCAAGCGGGGACAGGGGACTGAAGCTTTCTTT. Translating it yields CASKRGQGTEAFF.

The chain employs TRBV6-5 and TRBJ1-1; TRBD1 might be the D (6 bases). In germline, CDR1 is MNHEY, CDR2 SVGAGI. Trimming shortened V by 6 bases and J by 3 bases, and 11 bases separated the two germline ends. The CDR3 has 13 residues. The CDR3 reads CASRRTGYTEAFF. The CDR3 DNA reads TGTGCCAGCAGACGAACAGGGTACACTGAAGCTTTCTTT.

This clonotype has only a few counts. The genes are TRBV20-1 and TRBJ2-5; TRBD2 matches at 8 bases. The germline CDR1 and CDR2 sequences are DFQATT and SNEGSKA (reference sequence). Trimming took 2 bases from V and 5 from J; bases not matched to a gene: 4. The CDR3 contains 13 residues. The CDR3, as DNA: TGCAGTGCTAGAAGGACTAGCTCGGAGACCCAGTACTTC. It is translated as CSARRTSSETQYF.

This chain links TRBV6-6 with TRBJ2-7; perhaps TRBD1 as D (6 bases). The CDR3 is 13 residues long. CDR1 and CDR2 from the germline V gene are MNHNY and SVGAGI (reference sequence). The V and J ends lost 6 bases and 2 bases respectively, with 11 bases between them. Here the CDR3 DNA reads TGTGCCAGCAGCCCGGACAGTCCCTACGAGCAGTACGTC. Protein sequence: CASSPDSPYEQYV.

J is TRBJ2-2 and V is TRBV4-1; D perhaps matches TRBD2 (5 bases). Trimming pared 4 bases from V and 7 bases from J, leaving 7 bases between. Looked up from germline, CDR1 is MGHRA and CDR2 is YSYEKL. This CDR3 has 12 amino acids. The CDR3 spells CASSLGNGELFF. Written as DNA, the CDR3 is TGCGCCAGCAGCCTCGGGAACGGGGAGCTGTTTTTT.

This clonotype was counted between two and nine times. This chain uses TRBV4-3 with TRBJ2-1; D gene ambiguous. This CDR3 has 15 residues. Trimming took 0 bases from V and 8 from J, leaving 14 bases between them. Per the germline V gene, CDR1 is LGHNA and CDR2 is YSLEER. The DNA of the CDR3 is TGCGCCAGCAGCCAAGATAGAGCCAGACTTGATGAGCAGTTCTTC. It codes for CASSQDRARLDEQFF.

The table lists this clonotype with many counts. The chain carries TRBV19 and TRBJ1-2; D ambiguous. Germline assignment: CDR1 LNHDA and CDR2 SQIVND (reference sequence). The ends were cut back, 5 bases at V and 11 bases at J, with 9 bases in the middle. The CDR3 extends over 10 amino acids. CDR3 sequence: CASSAGSYTF. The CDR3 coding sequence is TGTGCCAGTAGTGCCGGTAGTTACACCTTC.

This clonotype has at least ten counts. The CDR3 bases are TGTGCCAGCAGCTTGTCCTGGGATCAGCCCCAGCATTTT. It translates to CASSLSWDQPQHF. V gene TRBV5-6 combines with J gene TRBJ1-5; D is undetermined. Trimming stripped 1 base from V and 5 bases from J, with 7 bases between. The CDR3 runs to 13 residues. CDR1 and CDR2 from the germline V gene are SGHDT and YYEEEE.

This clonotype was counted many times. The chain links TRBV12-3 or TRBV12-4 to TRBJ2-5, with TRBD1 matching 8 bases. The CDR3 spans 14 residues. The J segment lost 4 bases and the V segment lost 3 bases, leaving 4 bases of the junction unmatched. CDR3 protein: CASSFPGGGETQYF. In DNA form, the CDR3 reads TGTGCCAGCAGTTTCCCAGGGGGCGGAGAGACCCAGTACTTC.